These 29 T cell receptor beta chains share one sample of origin, sequenced in a study of blood T cells in healthy people across ages. A second PCR, run for about 7 to 11 cycles, used a sample-barcoded 5' primer plus a J-beta primer mix. One entry per CDR3 protein, called by TCRdb with MiXCR from the 5' RACE reads. This table has about 970,000 distinct CDR3 sequences, 45% to 60% appearing once. Sequencing was performed on blood. Receptor source: a woman aged 55-69 years in good health.

The chain couples TRBV3-1 to TRBJ2-2; TRBD2 matches 14 bases. CDR1 and CDR2 from the germline V gene are LGHDT and YNNKEL (reference sequence). This CDR3 contains 16 residues. The V and J ends lost 5 bases and 6 bases, in that order; junction bases with no gene match: 5. This CDR3 reads CASSNRLAGGPGELFF. In DNA form, the CDR3 reads TGTGCCAGCAGCAACCGACTAGCGGGAGGGCCCGGGGAGCTGTTTTTT.

The genes are TRBV7-9 and TRBJ1-5; 7 positions agree with TRBD1. The CDR3 extends over 15 amino acids. Trimming at V came to 5 bases and at J to 9 bases, leaving 13 bases not matched to a gene. Germline CDR1 SEHNR, CDR2 FQNEAQ (reference sequence). The chain's CDR3 is CASSPTDRVFGPQHF. DNA of the CDR3: TGTGCCAGCAGCCCGACCGACAGGGTGTTTGGGCCCCAGCATTTT. Drawing the rest from reference TRBV7-9 and TRBJ1-5, the complete variable domain is DTGVSQNPRHKITKRGQNVTFRCDPISEHNRLYWYRQTLGQGPEFLTYFQNEAQLEKSRLLSDRFSAERPKGSFSTLEIQRTEQGDSAMYLCASSPTDRVFGPQHFGDGTRLSIL.

This chain uses TRBV29-1 with TRBJ2-1; TRBD2 is a possible D gene (7 bases). CDR1 and CDR2 from the germline V gene are SQVTM and ANQGSEA. The CDR3 sequence is 12 residues long. V was pared by 8 bases and J by 10 bases, with 18 bases between. CDR3 nucleotides: TGCAGCCATGGGGGGGGCCCCTTGGAGCAGTTCTTC. This codes for CSHGGGPLEQFF.

This chain connects TRBV15 to TRBJ1-1; tentative D call: TRBD1 (5 bases). This CDR3 is 13 amino acids long. Germline CDR1 LNHNV, CDR2 YYDKDF (reference sequence). V was cut by 5 bases and J by 3 bases, with 10 bases left in between. CDR3 protein: CATSRDPYTEAFF. In DNA form, the CDR3 reads TGTGCCACCAGCCGGGACCCTTACACTGAAGCTTTCTTT. Full variable domain (missing parts from reference TRBV15 and TRBJ1-1): DAMVIQNPRYQVTQFGKPVTLSCSQTLNHNVMYWYQQKSSQAPKLLFHYYDKDFNNEADTPDNFQSRRPNTSFCFLDIRSPGLGDTAMYLCATSRDPYTEAFFGQGTRLTVV.

The chain carries TRBV25-1 and TRBJ1-5; the D gene is possibly TRBD1 (5 bases). V was trimmed by 6 bases and J by 0 bases, leaving 15 bases between them. This CDR3 spans 16 amino acids. CDR1 and CDR2 from the germline V gene are MGHDK and SYGVNS. The CDR3 DNA reads as TGTGCCAGCAGAGAAAAGGGGACGTATAGCAATCAGCCCCAGCATTTT. Its translation: CASREKGTYSNQPQHF.

This clonotype has more than one count but fewer than ten. This chain links TRBV11-2 with TRBJ2-5, with 8 bases lining up with TRBD2. There are 19 residues in the CDR3. The germline gives CDR1 SGHAT, CDR2 FQNNGV. J gave up 5 bases and V 1 base, and 18 bases lay outside the gene matches. CDR3 coding DNA: TGTGCCAGCAGCTTAGGTGCAGCGGGAGACCTAGCGGCCCCCGAGACCCAGTACTTC. Protein sequence: CASSLGAAGDLAAPETQYF.

This sequence joins TRBV20-1 and TRBJ2-1, with no clear D. The ends were cut back, 1 base at V and 7 bases at J, with 23 bases in the middle. Germline-derived CDR1 and CDR2 are DFQATT and SNEGSKA (reference sequence). This CDR3 spans 17 amino acids. The CDR3 bases are TGCAGTGCTAGAGCCTGGTTCCCCGGTGAATCGCCAAATGAGCAGTTCTTC. This gives the protein CSARAWFPGESPNEQFF.

The chain has TRBV11-3 and TRBJ2-1; tentative D call: TRBD2 (5 bases). This CDR3 is 14 amino acids long. The germline CDR1 and CDR2 sequences are SGHNT and YENEEA. Trimming took 5 bases from V and 5 from J, leaving 13 bases between them. This CDR3 reads CASSVGLLNNEQFF. CDR3 nucleotide sequence: TGTGCCAGCAGCGTTGGACTCCTTAACAATGAGCAGTTCTTC. The variable domain in full, completed from reference TRBV11-3 and TRBJ2-1, reads EAGVVQSPRYKIIEKKQPVAFWCNPISGHNTLYWYLQNLGQGPELLIRYENEEAVDDSQLPKDRFSAERLKGVDSTLKIQPAELGDSAVYLCASSVGLLNNEQFFGPGTRLTVL.

The V call is TRBV7-6, the J call TRBJ2-4; D is undetermined. CDR1 and CDR2 from the germline V gene are SGHVS and FNYEAQ. Trimming stripped 5 bases from V and 3 bases from J, with 8 bases between. CDR3 length equals 13 residues. The CDR3 spells CASSPDGKNIQYF. The CDR3 nucleotides are TGTGCCAGCAGCCCAGACGGCAAAAACATTCAGTACTTC.

This clonotype was seen a few times. This chain links TRBV29-1 with TRBJ2-5; D may be TRBD2 (6 bases). This CDR3 is 14 amino acids long. Germline CDR1 and CDR2: SQVTM and ANQGSEA. V was shortened by 1 base and J by 2 bases, with 11 bases between the two germline ends. The chain's CDR3 is CSVEGGTFQETQYF. CDR3 DNA sequence: TGCAGCGTTGAAGGCGGGACTTTTCAAGAGACCCAGTACTTC.

The chain joins TRBV12-3 or TRBV12-4 to TRBJ2-5, with D perhaps matching TRBD2 (5 bases). The tail of the sequence fits TRBJ2-7 better, so the J call may be wrong. The CDR3 is 16 amino acids. CDR3 protein: CASSLARGRGQYEQYF. CDR3 nucleotides: TGTGCCAGCAGTTTAGCCCGTGGCCGGGGTCAATACGAGCAGTACTTC.

The V call is TRBV7-2, the J call TRBJ2-5; D is possibly TRBD2 (5 bases). This CDR3 has 14 amino acids. Per the germline V gene, CDR1 is SGHTA and CDR2 is FQGNSA. The V and J ends lost 6 bases and 4 bases respectively, with 15 bases between them. The DNA of the CDR3 is TGTGCCAGCAGGATGTCCAGCGGCGGAGAGACCCAGTACTTC. It encodes CASRMSSGGETQYF.

The chain uses TRBV15 and TRBJ2-3; maybe TRBD2 (5 bases). The CDR3 consists of 14 residues. The germline gives CDR1 LNHNV, CDR2 YYDKDF (reference sequence). Deletions cut 3 bases from V and 10 bases from J, with 17 bases between. This CDR3 reads CATSRAADGVSQYF. DNA of the CDR3: TGTGCCACCAGCAGGGCCGCAGACGGGGTTTCGCAGTATTTT. The full variable domain, completed using reference TRBV15 and TRBJ2-3, is DAMVIQNPRYQVTQFGKPVTLSCSQTLNHNVMYWYQQKSSQAPKLLFHYYDKDFNNEADTPDNFQSRRPNTSFCFLDIRSPGLGDTAMYLCATSRAADGVSQYFGPGTRLTVL.

The chain joins TRBV28 to TRBJ2-5; maybe TRBD1 (5 bases). Trimming pared 6 bases from V and 3 bases from J, leaving 23 bases between. Germline V gene sequence: CDR1 MDHEN, CDR2 SYDVKM. This CDR3 has 17 residues. The CDR3 region is CASSPASGKGGKETQYF. CDR3 bases: TGTGCCAGCAGCCCAGCCTCAGGGAAGGGTGGGAAAGAGACCCAGTACTTC. The full variable domain, with the rest looked up from reference TRBV28 and TRBJ2-5, is DVKVTQSSRYLVKRTGEKVFLECVQDMDHENMFWYRQDPGLGLRLIYFSYDVKMKEKGDIPEGYSVSREKKERFSLILESASTNQTSMYLCASSPASGKGGKETQYFGPGTRLLVL.

This chain links TRBV7-9 with TRBJ1-2; D is undetermined. The ends were cut back, 1 base at V and 3 bases at J, with 3 bases in the middle. Germline loops: CDR1 SEHNR, CDR2 FQNEAQ (reference sequence). This CDR3 contains 12 residues. CDR3 residues: CASSLGYYGYTF. The DNA for the CDR3 is TGTGCCAGCAGCTTAGGATACTATGGCTACACCTTC. The full variable domain, in which reference TRBV7-9 and TRBJ1-2 provide the parts outside the CDR3, is DTGVSQNPRHKITKRGQNVTFRCDPISEHNRLYWYRQTLGQGPEFLTYFQNEAQLEKSRLLSDRFSAERPKGSFSTLEIQRTEQGDSAMYLCASSLGYYGYTFGSGTRLTVV.

The chain joins TRBV5-1 to TRBJ2-1; perhaps TRBD2 as D (5 bases). Deletions cut 4 bases from V and 0 bases from J, with 14 bases between. The germline V gene has CDR1 SGHRS and CDR2 YFSETQ. This CDR3 region has 16 residues. Written as DNA, the CDR3 is TGCGCCAGCAGCCTGGACGTAGCGTTCTCCTACAATGAGCAGTTCTTC. It is translated as CASSLDVAFSYNEQFF.

This chain connects TRBV28 to TRBJ2-7; 8 nucleotides align to TRBD1. This CDR3 comprises 14 residues. V dropped 3 bases and J dropped 4; count of bases not matched to a gene: 5. The germline V gene has CDR1 MDHEN and CDR2 SYDVKM. The CDR3 loop reads CASSLWTGPYEQYF. The CDR3 nucleotides are TGTGCCAGCAGTTTGTGGACAGGGCCTTACGAGCAGTACTTC.

This clonotype was seen only a few times. V and J are TRBV12-3 or TRBV12-4 and TRBJ2-7, with unresolved D. This CDR3 region has 14 residues. V gave up 3 bases and J gave up 6 bases, with 15 bases separating them. In nucleotides, the CDR3 is TGTGCCAGCAGTTTGGGTTATAAGGGCAGCGAGCAGTACTTC. Translation gives CASSLGYKGSEQYF.

This clonotype was seen a handful of times. The gene calls are TRBV12-3 or TRBV12-4 and TRBJ2-7; unclear D gene. The CDR3 contains 13 residues. Trimming took 3 bases from V and 3 from J, leaving 9 bases between them. The CDR3 region has the DNA TGTGCCAGCAGTTTTGGAGAACTCTACGAGCAGTACTTC. It is translated as CASSFGELYEQYF.

This chain joins TRBV11-2 and TRBJ2-1; TRBD2 aligns across 7 bases. Germline assignment: CDR1 SGHAT and CDR2 FQNNGV. Trimming took 4 bases from V and 2 from J; bases not matched to a gene: 5. CDR3 length: 15 amino acids. CDR3 amino acids: CASSYPSGTYNEQFF. CDR3 in DNA: TGTGCCAGCAGCTATCCTAGCGGTACCTACAATGAGCAGTTCTTC.

The table lists this clonotype with a count of one. The rearrangement uses TRBV3-1 and TRBJ2-1; 8 bases match TRBD2. J lost 15 bases, V lost 1 base, and 8 bases had no gene match. The CDR3 spans 13 residues. From germline, CDR1 is LGHDT and CDR2 YNNKEL (reference sequence). Here the CDR3 DNA reads TGTGCCAGCAGCCAAGTCGGAGCGGGAGAGTGGTTCTTC. The encoded protein is CASSQVGAGEWFF.

This rearrangement joins TRBV14 to TRBJ2-1; 10 positions match TRBD2. Gene TRBJ2-7 matches the end of the DNA better, so the J call may be wrong. This CDR3 has 16 residues. Germline CDR1 and CDR2: SGHDN and FVKESK. Here the CDR3 reads CASSLLAGAPYNEQYF. The CDR3 DNA is TGTGCCAGCAGCCTCCTAGCGGGAGCACCCTACAATGAGCAGTACTTC.

Worth noting for this clonotype: A read error may explain this, as a much larger clone is one base away. The chain links TRBV7-2 to TRBJ2-1, with D unresolved. Germline V gene sequence: CDR1 SGHTA, CDR2 FQGNSA. This CDR3 is 13 amino acids long. The CDR3: CAGSLASYNEQFF. The CDR3 DNA reads TGTGCCGGCAGCTTAGCCAGCTACAATGAGCAGTTCTTC. Full variable domain (outside the CDR3, taken from reference TRBV7-2 and TRBJ2-1): GAGVSQSPSNKVTEKGKDVELRCDPISGHTALYWYRQSLGQGLEFLIYFQGNSAPDKSGLPSDRFSAERTGGSVSTLTIQRTQQEDSAVYLCAGSLASYNEQFFGPGTRLTVL.

The table lists this clonotype with many counts. The chain uses TRBV29-1 and TRBJ2-7; either TRBD1 or TRBD2 may fit D (5 bases each). Germline V lookup: CDR1 SQVTM, CDR2 ANQGSEA. This CDR3 has 13 amino acids. V lost 5 bases, J lost 7 bases, and 18 bases lay in between. The DNA of the CDR3 is TGCAGCGTTACTCCTGGCCAGGGCGGGGAGCAGTACTTC. This encodes CSVTPGQGGEQYF.

This clonotype was seen once. The chain employs TRBV20-1 and TRBJ2-5; 14 bases align to TRBD2. This CDR3 is built from 16 residues. The junction had 8 bases not matched to a gene; V was cut back by 6 bases and J by 2 bases. Germline V gene sequence: CDR1 DFQATT, CDR2 SNEGSKA (reference sequence). Here the CDR3 DNA reads TGCAGTGCCCAAGGAAGACTAGCGGGAGGGCAAGAGACCCAGTACTTC. Amino acids: CSAQGRLAGGQETQYF.

CDR3 in DNA: TGTGCCAGCAGTTACGGCCGGAGCCCAGGAAGTATATCCTACGAGCAGTACTTC. Amino acid sequence: CASSYGRSPGSISYEQYF. The J gene is TRBJ2-7, the V gene TRBV6-5; D unresolved. The CDR3 spans 18 residues. Germline CDR1 and CDR2: MNHEY and SVGAGI. With 2 bases removed from V and 1 base from J, the gap between germline ends came to 21 bases.

The chain couples TRBV5-1 to TRBJ2-3; TRBD2 might be the D (5 bases). The CDR3 totals 15 residues. The V gene lost 1 base and the J gene lost 2 bases, with 11 bases spanning the gap. Germline V gene data show CDR1 as SGHRS and CDR2 as YFSETQ. CDR3 protein: CASSLRGSDTDTQYF. The CDR3 nucleotides are TGCGCCAGCAGCTTGAGAGGGAGTGACACAGATACGCAGTATTTT.

The chain joins TRBV7-8 to TRBJ2-1; 12 positions match TRBD2. With 7 bases clipped from V and 10 bases from J, the junction kept 5 bases outside the gene matches. Germline lookup yields CDR1 SGHVS and CDR2 FQNEAQ. The CDR3 is 13 residues long. This CDR3 reads CASNLAGGEEQFF. The CDR3 DNA sequence: TGTGCCAGCAACCTAGCGGGGGGGGAAGAGCAGTTCTTC.

Worth noting for this clonotype: A read error may produce the germline difference seen at one junction end. This rearrangement joins TRBV4-1 to TRBJ1-4; D uncertain. The CDR3 contains 13 residues. CDR1 is MGHRA, CDR2 YSYEKL, per germline. CDR3: CASSRIHGEKLFF. The CDR3 bases are TGCGCCAGTAGCCGAATCCATGGAGAAAAACTGTTTTTT.